The clone carrying this TCR beta chain was counted only a few times. The antigen remains undetermined. Every isolated RNA sample was fully reverse transcribed, so sequencing captured expressed TCRB transcripts. Clones were read by immunoSEQ multiplex PCR, and TCRdb kept only the in-frame ones, dropping some. This sample yields 120,000 to 150,000 clones, of which 10% to 15% are seen a single time; 1% to 1.5% belongs to the top ten. These data are taken from a study of beta chain features in type 1 diabetes. As for the study in general: The patient and healthy donor groups were comparable for age, gender and cell yields.

Overall study findings and caveats: All four CD4+ subsets from Type 1 diabetes patients carried moderately but significantly shorter TCRB CDR3s.

The CDR3 length is 17 residues. The V gene's germline CDR1 is ENHRY and CDR2 SYGVKD. Trimming removed 3 bases from V and 9 bases from J, with 24 bases in between. The sample comprised central memory CD4+ T cells from blood. The sequence was collected from a man aged 18 to 30 with type 1 diabetes. This chain uses TRBV10-3 with TRBJ2-1; perhaps TRBD2 as D (6 bases). The CDR3 reads CAISDSAGKGAEGEQFF. The CDR3 DNA follows: TGTGCCATCAGTGATAGTGCTGGAAAGGGCGCGGAGGGTGAGCAGTTCTTC.